This section outlines one TCR beta chain sequence together with its context. Its antigen is not known. With the ViraFEST assay, the study expanded antigen-specific CD4+ T cells using viral peptide pools, then sequenced them. Subsequent to less than eleven days of culture, CD4+ T cells were isolated. Infection dated between March and December 2020, before the Alpha, Beta and Delta variants reached the United States. Some clones are missing from TCRdb's copy, which holds only in-frame ones; the method was immunoSEQ multiplex PCR. There are approximately 70,000 clones in the sample; 73% occur only once, and over 4.5% lies in the top ten. The CDR3 is 12 amino acids. Trimming took off 1 base at V and 9 bases at J, with 8 bases between the two ends. Germline CDR1 is SGHRS and CDR2 is YFSETQ. This sample was included in a study of vaccination effects on CD4 cells after COVID-19.

This sequence was found in a human donor who had a prior SARS-CoV-2 infection. The sequenced sample was CD4+ T cells from PBMCs cultured with HIV peptides, obtained before COVID-19 vaccination. The subset was: HIV-1 Nef peptide pool negative control/reference culture. The chain couples TRBV5-1 to TRBJ2-1; D is perhaps TRBD1 (5 bases). CDR3 DNA sequence: TGCGCCAGCAGCTTGCAGCAGGGTGAGCAGTTCTTC. Amino acid sequence: CASSLQQGEQFF. The variable domain in full, completed from reference TRBV5-1 and TRBJ2-1, reads KAGVTQTPRYLIKTRGQQVTLSCSPISGHRSVSWYQQTPGQGLQFLFEYFSETQRNKGNFPGRFSGRQFSNSRSEMNVSTLELGDSALYLCASSLQQGEQFFGPGTRLTVL.